The rows below give T cell receptor beta chains drawn from one sample of a study of blood T cell repertoires in COVID-19. Clones were sequenced by immunoSEQ multiplex PCR, and TCRdb holds only the in-frame ones, with some missing. The sample records some 110,000 clones, 86% being singletons. The sequencing sample was made of peripheral blood. The receptors were sampled from a man aged 40-55 years with acute or convalescent COVID-19. CDR3s include the opening cysteine and the closing phenylalanine or tryptophan. A D gene is named only where the DNA matches it firmly. Expanded clones get a size class; other rows say once, few or many, or leave the size out.

d_call clone_size j_call v_call cdr3_nt cdr3_aa
. . TRBJ1-2 TRBV20-1 TGCAGTGCTAGAGTGCCACGGGGCTACACCTTC CSARVPRGYTF
. . TRBJ2-7 TRBV29-1 TGCAGCGCTGGGCTTGGCGAGCAGTACTTC CSAGLGEQYF
TRBD2 . TRBJ2-7 TRBV7-8 TGTGCCAGCAGCTGGCGTGGGGGGAGGGCCTACGAGCAGTACTTC CASSWRGGRAYEQYF
. . TRBJ2-2 TRBV5-8 TGTGCCAGCAGCTTGGAGGTCCGGGGGGCGAGGACCGGGGAGCTGTTTTTT CASSLEVRGARTGELFF
. . TRBJ2-7 TRBV27 TGTGCCAGCAGTTCAGCACTAGGCCCCTACGAGCAGTACTTC CASSSALGPYEQYF
. . TRBJ2-6 TRBV7-8 TGTGCCAGCAGCTTACCGGCAGGGGCCCACTCTGGGGCCAACGTCCTGACTTTC CASSLPAGAHSGANVLTF
TRBD2 . TRBJ2-1 TRBV29-1 TGCAGCGTTGAAGGGGGGACTAGTTACAATGAGCAGTTCTTC CSVEGGTSYNEQFF
TRBD2 . TRBJ2-7 TRBV4-2 TGTGCCAGCAGCCAACAGGCCTGGACTAGCGGGGCGTACTACGAGCAGTACTTC CASSQQAWTSGAYYEQYF
. . TRBJ1-5 TRBV3-1/TRBV3-2 TGTGCCAGCAGCCAAGAAGGGGGTAGCAATCAGCCCCAGCATTTT CASSQEGGSNQPQHF
. . TRBJ2-7 TRBV5-4 TGTGCCAGCAGCTCGGTATTACATGGCGGTAGCTCCTACGAGCAGTACTTC CASSSVLHGGSSYEQYF
TRBD1 . TRBJ1-6 TRBV4-3 TGCGCCAGCAGCTATCAAACCGGGACAGGTACTTCACCCCTCCACTTT CASSYQTGTGTSPLHF
. once TRBJ1-2 TRBV7-2 TGTGCCAGCAGCTTCCAGGTGGACTATGGCTACACCTTC CASSFQVDYGYTF
. . TRBJ1-2 TRBV4-1 TGCGCCAGCAGCCCCCCCGGGGGTTCGTTATCTTGGGGCTACACCTTC CASSPPGGSLSWGYTF
. once TRBJ2-5 TRBV5-4 TGTGCCAGCAGCTTCGTGGGAGTGAAGACCCAGTACTTC CASSFVGVKTQYF
TRBD2 . TRBJ2-1 TRBV7-3 TGTGCCAGCAGCTATCAGCCGGGACTAGGCAATGAGCAGTTCTTC CASSYQPGLGNEQFF
. . TRBJ2-1 TRBV19 TGTGCCAGTAGCCTTGGGGGGTTCAATGAGCAGTTCTTC CASSLGGFNEQFF
. . TRBJ2-5 TRBV27 TGTGCCAGCAGTTTGCGGCAGAGCGAAGAGACCCAGTACTTC CASSLRQSEETQYF
. . TRBJ1-1 TRBV3-1/TRBV3-2 TGTGCCAGCAGCCAAGGGAGTCACGCTGAAGCTTTCTTT CASSQGSHAEAFF
. few TRBJ1-2 TRBV30 TGTGCCTGGAGTGCACATTATGGCTACACCTTC CAWSAHYGYTF
TRBD2 . TRBJ2-7 TRBV2 TGTGCCAGCAGTGGCCGGACTAGCGGGAACCCCTACGAGCAGTACTTC CASSGRTSGNPYEQYF
TRBD2 . TRBJ2-3 TRBV4-2 TGTGCCAGCAGCCAAATGACTAGCGGAGATACGCAGTATTTT CASSQMTSGDTQYF
TRBD2 . TRBJ2-1 TRBV5-4 TGTGCCAGCAGCCGGACTAGCAATGAGCAGTTCTTC CASSRTSNEQFF
. . TRBJ1-5 TRBV27 TGTGCCAGCAGTTTGGGCAGGTCGATAGATGAGCCCCAGCATTTT CASSLGRSIDEPQHF
TRBD1 . TRBJ2-6 TRBV30 TGTGCCTGGAGAGCACAGGGGGCCCTAGTTGGGGCCAACGTCCTGACTTTC CAWRAQGALVGANVLTF
. . TRBJ1-6 TRBV18 TGTGCCAGCTCACCACCCCACGGTGGTTCACCCCTCCACTTT CASSPPHGGSPLHF
TRBD1 . TRBJ1-3 TRBV4-2 TGTGCCAGCAGCCAGGAGGGACAGGGCGGAAACACCATATATTTT CASSQEGQGGNTIYF
. once TRBJ1-5 TRBV9 TGTGCCAGCAGCCCTTCGGGGTTTGGCAATCAGCCCCAGCATTTT CASSPSGFGNQPQHF
TRBD1 . TRBJ1-4 TRBV19 TGTGCCAGTAGTATAGGACAGGGGTCTTCTAATGAAAAACTGTTTTTT CASSIGQGSSNEKLFF